This T cell receptor (beta chain) was identified during a study of blood T cell repertoires in COVID-19. Study summary: The origin of the acute and convalescent COVID-19 samples was the United States, Italy and Spain. From T cells, B-cell-depleted T cells, or PBMCs came the material, which was cDNA or gDNA.

Recovered status applied to Cohort 3 donors who had two consecutive negative PCRs. It also applied to those with clearance or with symptom resolution. The V gene's germline CDR1 is LGHDT and CDR2 YNNKEL (reference sequence). With 4 bases removed from V and 6 bases from J, the gap between germline ends came to 12 bases. The CDR3 covers 14 residues. In the original processing: It was from reference gene primer amplification that nucleated cell counts were estimated. Clones were read by immunoSEQ multiplex PCR, and TCRdb kept only the in-frame ones, dropping some. V and J calls and clone size are as listed in that table; D and trimming were resolved from the DNA. This sample has roughly 380,000 clones; about 90% occur once, and the top ten carry under 3%.

This TCR was recovered from a woman younger than 45 who had recovered from COVID-19. This sequence joins TRBV3-1 (or the pseudogene TRBV3-2) and TRBJ1-4; the D gene is possibly TRBD1 (5 bases). Sequencing was carried out using PBMCs or T cells enriched from blood (not recorded which). CDR3 coding DNA: TGTGCCAGCAGCCCCCCAGGGATGGATGAAAAACTGTTTTTT. Translated, it gives CASSPPGMDEKLFF.